The subject of this entry is one T cell receptor (beta chain). The record originates from a study of shared T cell receptors in the human thymus. The repertoire was sequenced with immunoSEQ multiplex PCR; TCRdb's copy has only in-frame clones and lacks some. The sample lists about 660,000 clones; around 87% were seen once. The V gene end was trimmed by 0 bases and the J gene end by 4 bases; junction bases not matched to a gene: 10. The germline gives CDR1 SGHDN, CDR2 FVKESK. The CDR3 extends over 18 amino acids. These data were likewise used in another study, on human thymus T cells. That paper adds: Samples came from healthy Finnish infants during open corrective cardiac surgery. The thymus tissue came from resections taken during corrective heart surgery. Seemingly biased V and J gene usage marked thymic and blood repertoires.

This chain joins TRBV14 and TRBJ2-7, with TRBD1 identical over 12 bases. This TCR was recovered from a boy in the first two years of life with a congenital heart defect. The sequencing sample was made of thymocytes. CDR3 residues: CASSQERGTGGGDYEQYF. The CDR3 region has the DNA TGTGCCAGCAGCCAAGAGCGTGGGACAGGGGGCGGTGATTACGAGCAGTACTTC.